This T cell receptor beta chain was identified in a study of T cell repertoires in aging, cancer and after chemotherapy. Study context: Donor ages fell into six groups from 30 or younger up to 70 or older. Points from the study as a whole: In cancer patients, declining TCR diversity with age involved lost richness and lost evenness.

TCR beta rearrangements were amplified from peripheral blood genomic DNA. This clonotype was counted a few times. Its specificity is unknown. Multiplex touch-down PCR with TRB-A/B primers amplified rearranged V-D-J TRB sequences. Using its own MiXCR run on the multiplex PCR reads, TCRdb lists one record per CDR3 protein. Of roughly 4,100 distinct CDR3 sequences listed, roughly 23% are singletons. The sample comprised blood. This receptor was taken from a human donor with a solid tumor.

The CDR3 spells CASTQGVRETQYF. Written as DNA, the CDR3 is TGTGCCAGCACTCAGGGAGTGAGGGAGACCCAGTACTTC. The chain links TRBV7-2 to TRBJ2-5; D tentatively fits TRBD1 or TRBD2 (5 bases each). This CDR3 has 13 amino acids. Per the germline V gene, CDR1 is SGHTA and CDR2 is FQGNSA. V was shortened by 7 bases and J by 5 bases, with 14 bases between the two germline ends.